The T cell receptor (beta chain) described here comes from a study of blood T cells in healthy people across ages. Comments on this clonotype: Its antigen remains unknown.

A second roughly 6 to 11 cycle PCR used barcoded and J-beta primers. With 12 random nucleotides, a template-switch adaptor tagged each individual cDNA molecule. TCRdb reprocessed the 5' RACE reads with MiXCR, giving one entry per CDR3 protein. This sample has hundreds of thousands of distinct CDR3 sequences, with around 38% found just once. Germline CDR1 reads DFQATT; CDR2 reads SNEGSKA (reference sequence). Losses at the gene ends were 6 bases for V and 4 bases for J; bases not matched to a gene: 17. This CDR3 has 16 amino acids. Points from the study as a whole: Any changes in expanded clonotypes were possibly confounded, as donor CMV status remained unknown. Estimated diversity, derived from one million T cells, was regarded as an underestimate. It was the long-lived donors that had more naive CD4+ cells and higher diversity than aged donors.

Sequencing was done on a sample of blood. The chain is built from TRBV20-1 and TRBJ2-5, with 7 nucleotides matching TRBD1. This clonotype was sampled from a man older than 75 in good health. This chain's CDR3 is CSANPGQSLPRETQYF. The CDR3, as DNA: TGCAGTGCAAACCCGGGACAGAGCCTGCCAAGAGAGACCCAGTACTTC.